Reported below is one T cell receptor beta chain. This clone was seen a handful of times. Its antigen is unknown. The record has no base qualities; no much larger clone is one base away. V loses 6 bases of germline sequence and J loses 8 bases, and the interval between the two ends is 16 bases. The germline V gene sets CDR1 to SNHLY and CDR2 to FYNNEI. From its cysteine to its phenylalanine, the CDR3 spans 13 amino acids. The kept DNA is CDR3 alone, 39 bases in frame from the first base. The immunoSEQ hsTCRB v3.0 assay was used at survey level resolution to sequence the TRB variable region. The target sequencing depth for TRB was about 40,000-55,000 T-cell genomes per sample. TRB libraries were pooled and sequenced on an Illumina MiSeq using a v3 150-cycle kit. In the original analysis: Analysis of repertoires was carried out in R inside a reproducible Nextflow workflow spanning QC, data transformation and analysis. LymphoSeq2, an R package for AIRR-Seq data exploration, was used to implement custom analyses. A handful of samples that yielded fewer than 5000 total TRB sequences were excluded, so that approximately 200 HIV repertoires were analyzed. Among the 180 to 200 retained HIV repertoires, some 60 were collected before ART initiation and 120 to 130 after ART initiation. Each repertoire was downsampled to 5000 TRB nucleotide sequences, and summary statistics were averaged across 100 downsampling iterations. The analysis kept only TRB sequences whose CDR3 regions were at least seven amino acids long. A Shannon entropy-derived clonality score and the Gini coefficient were used to measure diversity. Repertoire networks linked the top 5000 CDR3 amino acid sequences whenever two sequences differed by an edit distance of one. GLIPH2 predicted antigen specificity groups and MHC restriction for TRB CDR3 amino acid sequences. Known CMV, EBV, HIV or tissue antigen associations were flagged by matching CDR3 amino acid sequences against VDJdb and McPAS-TCR. Pre-ART, post-ART and control groups were compared with Wilcoxon signed-rank tests and Holm-Bonferroni correction. The table comes from immuneACCESS by way of TCRdb, which keeps in-frame sequences with V and J called. Part of the clones is missing from these tables; in studies checked, under half for an unresolved V gene and the rest for unknown reasons. For V, J and clone size, that table is used; D and trimming come from the DNA. For this sample there are almost 35,000 clones; roughly 84% appear just once. The top ten constitute around 4.6% of the sample.

Inclusion was restricted to participants for whom at least one PBMC sample before ART initiation and at least two post-ART samples were available. Treatment was received in the United States of America by all participants with HIV. Before DNA extraction, cryopreserved samples of about 0.95-10 million PBMC were thawed and then washed. At the time of the earliest PBMC sample, participants with HIV were aged between roughly 20 and 55 years. Each participant contributed PBMC samples from 1-4 timepoints before ART initiation and 2-8 timepoints after ART initiation, with a median of 7 samples. Serial HIV viral load, CD4+ T-cell count, ART history and demographic data were obtained for every participant. Genomic DNA was extracted from unsorted PBMC with a Qiagen kit on a QIAcube, with processing performed in batches of 12 samples. This sample is part of a study of long-term antiretroviral therapy in people with HIV (dated by TCRdb to 2021 to 2024). Looking at the study overall: The earliest samples were collected approximately a decade before the 2015 WHO recommendation for immediate ART, a period when ART was typically delayed until CD4 counts fell. This retrospective serial study examined whether starting ART and sustained HIV suppression were associated with changes in the composition and diversity of the TRB repertoire in peripheral blood. The cohort contributed 150 to 200 cryopreserved PBMC samples from around 33 adults with confirmed HIV infection, collected serially over a mean of approximately six years (range 1-12). Among the approximately 30 participants with HIV, over nine were female. Test extractions of a monoclonal T-cell line alongside 30 to 35 polyclonal samples showed no cross-contamination during QIAcube processing. The research as a whole found: Inferences about post-ART repertoire changes were limited because no data were available on ART adherence, viral resistance or therapy changes. CDR3 length ranges in HIV repertoires were narrower than in controls, and network structure suggested an antigen-experienced repertoire with only a slight naive shift after ART. Limited PBMC availability meant only the TCR beta chain was sequenced, without alpha chain pairing. Expanded TRB clones identified before ART initiation dominated the repertoire at all time points, although this dominance fluctuated and declined in many PLHIV after ART. ART initiation was associated with a significant increase in TRB diversity, but diversity stayed significantly below transplant donor controls even after long-term ART. Because cell numbers in pre-ART samples were limited, unsorted PBMC were profiled instead of sorted CD4+ and CD8+ T cells. The samples span the years 2004 to 2017, and the ART regimens used may be less effective than current regimens.

The chain is encoded by TRBV2 joined to TRBJ1-1; there is no confident call for the D gene. This sample comprised unsorted PBMCs, obtained just over 2.7 years before starting antiretroviral therapy. The TCR was taken from a woman aged 25 to 39 with HIV. The CDR3 protein: CASSITFLVEAFF. The nucleotide sequence is TGTGCCAGCAGCATCACGTTCCTGGTCGAAGCTTTCTTT.